This record covers a single TCR beta chain. PCR used 60 Vbeta primers and 13 Jbeta primers. This table comes from immunoSEQ multiplex PCR, and its TCRdb copy is limited to in-frame clones, with some not included. This sample carries approximately 140,000 clones, about two thirds of them seen once, and the ten largest clones take approximately 2.6%. This record belongs to a study of cytomegalovirus exposure and HLA in healthy donors. The CDR3 runs to 16 residues. Per the germline V gene, CDR1 is SGHNT and CDR2 is YYREEE (reference sequence). V lost 5 bases, J lost 3 bases, and 10 bases stayed unmatched.

The sequenced material came from PBMCs. The chain couples TRBV5-4 to TRBJ2-1; 8 nucleotides align to TRBD1. This sequence was found in a woman aged 60 to 75 in good health and CMV-seropositive. The CDR3 sequence is CASSPRQGKNYNEQFF. CDR3 nucleotides: TGTGCCAGCAGTCCGAGACAGGGGAAAAACTACAATGAGCAGTTCTTC.